Listed here are 12 T cell receptor beta chains from one sample, sequenced in a study of OX40 agonist ivuxolimab in advanced cancers. The table came from immunoSEQ multiplex PCR; TCRdb's copy has only in-frame clones and leaves some out. The table includes more than 50,000 clones, approximately 86% detected once. The source was CD4+ or CD8+ T cells sorted from blood, collected in a trial of the OX40 agonist ivuxolimab. These receptors came from an adult with an advanced solid tumor such as melanoma, head and neck, liver or kidney cancer.

This chain uses TRBV4-1 with TRBJ1-1, with 7 bases lining up with TRBD1. Germline V CDR1 and CDR2: MGHRA, YSYEKL. Unmatched junction bases numbered 14, after V lost 5 bases and J lost 5 bases. This CDR3 has 16 residues. In DNA, the CDR3 is TGCGCCAGCAGCTACGAGCCCCCAGGGGGTGGGACTGAAGCTTTCTTT. It translates to CASSYEPPGGGTEAFF.

The CDR3 bases are TGTGCCAGCAGCCCGGGGGCGCGAAGTTACAATGAGCAGTTCTTC. It codes for CASSPGARSYNEQFF. The chain employs TRBV13 and TRBJ2-1; D is tentatively TRBD1 or TRBD2 (6 bases each). The germline CDR1 and CDR2 sequences are PRHDT and FYEKMQ (reference sequence). Trimming stripped 5 bases from V and 4 bases from J, with 15 bases between. This CDR3 spans 15 amino acids.

V gene TRBV2 combines with J gene TRBJ2-3; 12 bases line up with TRBD2. CDR3 size: 15 residues. From germline, CDR1 is SNHLY and CDR2 FYNNEI. V lost 3 bases, J lost 8 bases, and 6 bases stayed unmatched. The CDR3, as DNA: TGTGCCAGCAGTGACCTAGCGGGGGGGTCCGGTACGCAGTATTTT. Translating gives CASSDLAGGSGTQYF.

This clone occurred a few times. The V gene is TRBV6-4, the J gene TRBJ1-1; tentative D call: TRBD1 (5 bases). The CDR3 length is 13 residues. Germline values: CDR1 MRHNA, CDR2 SNTAGT. V dropped 2 bases and J dropped 2 bases, with 6 bases sitting between them. This CDR3 is CASSDRDNTEAFF. The CDR3 region has the DNA TGTGCCAGCAGTGACCGGGACAACACTGAAGCTTTCTTT.

The CDR3 is CASSYGGVTGELFF. The CDR3 region has the DNA TGTGCCAGCAGCTACGGGGGGGTGACCGGGGAGCTGTTTTTT. The V and J genes are TRBV11-2 and TRBJ2-2, with 8 bases identical to TRBD2. The CDR3 is made up of 14 amino acids. Germline assignment: CDR1 SGHAT and CDR2 FQNNGV. V shed 4 bases, J shed 5 bases, and the junction held 3 bases outside the gene matches. Supplemented by reference TRBV11-2 and TRBJ2-2, the full variable domain reads EAGVAQSPRYKIIEKRQSVAFWCNPISGHATLYWYQQILGQGPKLLIQFQNNGVVDDSQLPKDRFSAERLKGVDSTLKIQPAKLEDSAVYLCASSYGGVTGELFFGEGSRLTVL.

This clone was counted once. The CDR3 region has the DNA TGTGCCATCAGTGAGGAGGGCCCGACGAACACTGAAGCTTTCTTT. This translates into CAISEEGPTNTEAFF. The genes are TRBV10-3 and TRBJ1-1; no clear D gene. This CDR3 contains 15 residues. The V gene's germline CDR1 is ENHRY and CDR2 SYGVKD. The germline V and J ends were trimmed by 2 bases and 1 base, with 11 bases remaining between them.

The chain has TRBV19 and TRBJ2-7; D perhaps matches TRBD1 (5 bases). Germline V CDR1 and CDR2: LNHDA, SQIVND (reference sequence). The CDR3 covers 15 residues. Trimming removed 1 base at V and 2 bases at J, with 12 bases between. CDR3 protein: CASSIGDSWTYEQYF. CDR3 DNA sequence: TGTGCCAGTAGTATAGGAGACAGCTGGACCTACGAGCAGTACTTC. The whole variable domain, filled in from reference TRBV19 and TRBJ2-7, reads DGGITQSPKYLFRKEGQNVTLSCEQNLNHDAMYWYRQDPGQGLRLIYYSQIVNDFQKGDIAEGYSVSREKKESFPLTVTSAQKNPTAFYLCASSIGDSWTYEQYFGPGTRLTVT.

The chain recombines TRBV10-1 with TRBJ2-1; 8 bases line up with TRBD1. CDR1 and CDR2 from the germline V gene are WNHNN and SYGVQD (reference sequence). The CDR3 is 14 amino acids. Losses at the gene ends were 2 bases for V and 9 bases for J; bases not matched to a gene: 6. CDR3 DNA sequence: TGCGCCAGCAGTGAGACAGGGGGAGGAGGTGAGCAGTTCTTC. Its protein is CASSETGGGGEQFF.

On this clone: One end of the junction is discordant with germline, which a read error may explain. The gene calls are TRBV7-9 and TRBJ2-5, with D unresolved. Germline V gives CDR1 SEHNR, CDR2 FQNEAQ (reference sequence). This CDR3 is built from 10 residues. As DNA, the CDR3 is TGTGCCAGCAGCCAAGGGACCCAGTACTTC. Residues: CASSQGTQYF.

The V call is TRBV4-1, the J call TRBJ2-7; 8 bases fit TRBD1. Losses at the gene ends were 4 bases for V and 5 bases for J; bases not matched to a gene: 7. The germline V gene has CDR1 MGHRA and CDR2 YSYEKL. The CDR3 contains 14 residues. The CDR3 here is CASSRLTGDDEQYF. Written as DNA, the CDR3 is TGCGCCAGCAGCCGACTGACAGGGGACGACGAGCAGTACTTC.

The chain joins TRBV19 to TRBJ1-1; D ambiguous. The CDR3 is 13 residues long. Germline values: CDR1 LNHDA, CDR2 SQIVND (reference sequence). V gave up 6 bases and J gave up 3 bases, with 11 bases separating them. The CDR3 DNA reads as TGTGCCAGTAGCCTAGACGGTTACACTGAAGCTTTCTTT. Residues: CASSLDGYTEAFF.

The V call is TRBV10-3, the J call TRBJ2-3; possibly TRBD1 for D (6 bases). V was pared by 4 bases and J by 6 bases, with 20 bases between. Germline values: CDR1 ENHRY, CDR2 SYGVKD. CDR3 length: 16 amino acids. The CDR3 loop reads CAISGGPSGGFDTQYF. In DNA, the CDR3 is TGTGCCATCAGTGGGGGGCCTAGTGGTGGTTTTGATACGCAGTATTTT.